This TCR beta chain was obtained from a study of cytomegalovirus exposure and HLA in healthy donors. Germline assignment: CDR1 SGHAT and CDR2 FQNNGV. Trimming cost V 7 bases and J 1 base, with 13 bases left between them. The CDR3 sequence is 14 residues long. Assay: immunoSEQ multiplex PCR; the TCRdb copy retains only in-frame clones and omits some. Among under 250,000 clones listed, 85% to 95% were seen once. This clone was detected only a few times. The chain recombines TRBV11-2 with TRBJ1-1, with a tentative D call TRBD1 (6 bases). The clonotype was recovered from a woman between 18 and 30 years old in good health and CMV-seronegative. Sequenced input: PBMCs. The CDR3 spells CASTEGGGNTEAFF. The CDR3, as DNA: TGTGCCAGCACCGAAGGGGGTGGGAACACTGAAGCTTTCTTT.